The sample holds one count of the clone carrying this T cell receptor (beta chain). Using immunoSEQ multiplex PCR, the repertoire was profiled, and TCRdb retains in-frame clones only, with some absent. The data hold some 39,000 clones, with 70% to 90% observed a single time. The data stem from a study of T cell changes during pregnancy in multiple sclerosis. Germline V gene lookup returns CDR1 SQVTM and CDR2 ANQGSEA. The CDR3 has 13 amino acids. Trimming cost V 6 bases and J 2 bases, with 14 bases left between them. The source material was CD8+ T cells from peripheral blood mononuclear cells, sampled in the first trimester of pregnancy. The chain has TRBV29-1 and TRBJ2-7; D is possibly TRBD2 (6 bases). The sequence derives from a female donor with multiple sclerosis, enrolled in a pregnancy study. The CDR3 loop is CSVRGIAAYEQYF. CDR3 bases: TGCAGCGTCCGGGGGATAGCGGCCTACGAGCAGTACTTC.